This T cell receptor beta chain was found in a study of CD8 T cells in Susac syndrome. Germline-derived CDR1 and CDR2 are SGHRS and YFSETQ. V dropped 1 base and J dropped 7 bases, with 11 bases sitting between them. The CDR3 is 14 residues long. Random hexamers primed reverse transcription of about 0.45 to 1 ug RNA. TCRdb re-called the immunoSEQ multiplex PCR reads with MiXCR, one entry per CDR3 protein. The table lists about 110,000 distinct CDR3 sequences, about 96% of them singletons. CD8+ and CD4+ blood T cells underwent TCR beta sequencing. While serving as controls, healthy donors were matched for age and sex.

The chain has TRBV5-1 and TRBJ2-2; TRBD1 or TRBD2 may be the D gene (6 bases each). This TCR came from a human donor in good health. Sequenced sample: CD4+ T cells from PBMCs. The CDR3 DNA is TGCGCCAGCAGCTTGCGGGGGCGCGACGGGGAGCTGTTTTTT. Its protein is CASSLRGRDGELFF.